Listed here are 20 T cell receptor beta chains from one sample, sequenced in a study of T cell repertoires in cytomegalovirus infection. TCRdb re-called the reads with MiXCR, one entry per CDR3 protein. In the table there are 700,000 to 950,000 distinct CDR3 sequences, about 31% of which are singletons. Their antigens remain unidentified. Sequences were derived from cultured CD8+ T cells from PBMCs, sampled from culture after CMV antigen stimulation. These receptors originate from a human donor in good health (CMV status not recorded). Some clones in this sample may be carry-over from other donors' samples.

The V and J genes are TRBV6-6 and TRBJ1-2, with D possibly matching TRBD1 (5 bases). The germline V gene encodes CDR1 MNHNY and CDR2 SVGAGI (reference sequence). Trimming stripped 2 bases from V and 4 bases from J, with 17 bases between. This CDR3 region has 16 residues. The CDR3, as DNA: TGTGCCAGCAGTTACCCGGGCCGGGGCAGGAGCTATGGCTACACCTTC. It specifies CASSYPGRGRSYGYTF.

The CDR3 nucleotides are TGTGCCAGCACCGTACAGGGGTCTTACAATGAGCAGTTCTTC. As protein: CASTVQGSYNEQFF. The chain has TRBV27 and TRBJ2-1; 7 bases fit TRBD1. Losses at the gene ends were 7 bases for V and 4 bases for J; bases not matched to a gene: 7. The CDR3 totals 14 residues. Germline assignment: CDR1 MNHEY and CDR2 SMNVEV (reference sequence).

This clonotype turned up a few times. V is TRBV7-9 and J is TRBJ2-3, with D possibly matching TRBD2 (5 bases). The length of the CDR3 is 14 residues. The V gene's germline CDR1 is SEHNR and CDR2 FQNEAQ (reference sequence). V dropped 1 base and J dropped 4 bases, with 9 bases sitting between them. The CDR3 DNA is TGTGCCAGCAGCTTAGTAGCGTCGGCAGATACGCAGTATTTT. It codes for CASSLVASADTQYF.

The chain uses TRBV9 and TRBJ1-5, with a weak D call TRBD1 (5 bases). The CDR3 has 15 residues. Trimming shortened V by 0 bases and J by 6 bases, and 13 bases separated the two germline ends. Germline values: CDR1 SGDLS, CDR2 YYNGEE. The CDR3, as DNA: TGTGCCAGCAGCGTAGGAGACAGTATTGGTCAGCCCCAGCATTTT. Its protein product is CASSVGDSIGQPQHF.

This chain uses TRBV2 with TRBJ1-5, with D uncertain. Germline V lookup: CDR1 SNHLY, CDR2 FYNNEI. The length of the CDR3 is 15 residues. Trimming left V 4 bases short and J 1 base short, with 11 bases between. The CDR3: CASSALVGSNQPQHF. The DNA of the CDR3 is TGTGCCAGCAGTGCTTTAGTCGGGAGCAATCAGCCCCAGCATTTT.

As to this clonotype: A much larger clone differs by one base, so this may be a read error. CDR3 sequence: CASSTQGARREELFF. Here the CDR3 DNA reads TGTGCCAGCAGCACCCAGGGGGCGCGGAGGGAAGAACTGTTTTTT. This rearrangement joins TRBV7-2 to TRBJ1-4; TRBD1 agrees at 8 bases. The CDR3 is 15 residues long. The germline CDR1 and CDR2 sequences are SGHTA and FQGNSA. J was trimmed by 12 bases and V by 5 bases; bases with no gene match: 14.

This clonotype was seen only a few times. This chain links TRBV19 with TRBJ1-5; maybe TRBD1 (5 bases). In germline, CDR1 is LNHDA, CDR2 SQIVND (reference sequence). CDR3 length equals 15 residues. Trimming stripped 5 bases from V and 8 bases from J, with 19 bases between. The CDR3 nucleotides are TGTGCCAGTAGTCTCTTTGGGGCTGAACTTAAGCCCCAGCATTTT. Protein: CASSLFGAELKPQHF.

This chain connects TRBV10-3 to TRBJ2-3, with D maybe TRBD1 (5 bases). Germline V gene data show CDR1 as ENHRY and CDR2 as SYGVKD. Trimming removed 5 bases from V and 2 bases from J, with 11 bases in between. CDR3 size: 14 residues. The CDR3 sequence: CAISPDTPTDTQYF. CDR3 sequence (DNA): TGTGCCATCAGTCCGGACACACCCACAGATACGCAGTATTTT.

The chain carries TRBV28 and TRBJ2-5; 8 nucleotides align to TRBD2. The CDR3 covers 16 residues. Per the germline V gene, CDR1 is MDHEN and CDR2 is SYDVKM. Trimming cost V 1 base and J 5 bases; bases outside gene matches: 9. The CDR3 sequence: CASSLFSAGVSETQYF. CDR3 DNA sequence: TGTGCCAGCAGTTTATTTTCAGCGGGGGTTTCCGAGACCCAGTACTTC.

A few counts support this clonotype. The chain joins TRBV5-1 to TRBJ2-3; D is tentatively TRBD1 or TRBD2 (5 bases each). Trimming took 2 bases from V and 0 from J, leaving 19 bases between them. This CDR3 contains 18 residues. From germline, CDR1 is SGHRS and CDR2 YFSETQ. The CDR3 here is CASSFDYMGVPSTDTQYF. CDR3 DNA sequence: TGCGCCAGCAGCTTCGATTATATGGGGGTCCCTAGCACAGATACGCAGTATTTT.

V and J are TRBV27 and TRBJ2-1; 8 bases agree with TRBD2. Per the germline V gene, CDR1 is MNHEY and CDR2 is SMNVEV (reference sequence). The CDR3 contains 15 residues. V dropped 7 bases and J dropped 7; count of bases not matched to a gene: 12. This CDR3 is CASTRGGLFRNEQFF. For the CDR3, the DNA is TGTGCCAGCACTCGGGGGGGGCTCTTTCGGAATGAGCAGTTCTTC.

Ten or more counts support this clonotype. CDR3: CASSEATPRKKLFF. CDR3 sequence (DNA): TGTGCCAGCAGTGAAGCCACCCCCCGGAAAAAACTGTTTTTT. This chain uses TRBV6-1 with TRBJ1-4; D remains ambiguous. V was shortened by 0 bases and J by 9 bases, with 11 bases between the two germline ends. CDR1 and CDR2 (germline): MNHNS, SASEGT. The CDR3 spans 14 residues.

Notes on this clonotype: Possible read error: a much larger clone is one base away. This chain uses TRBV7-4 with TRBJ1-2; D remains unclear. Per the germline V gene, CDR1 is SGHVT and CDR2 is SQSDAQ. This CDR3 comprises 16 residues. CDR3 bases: TGTGTCAGCAGCTCGGCGACAAGCCAGGCTAACTATGGCTACACCTTC. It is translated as CVSSSATSQANYGYTF.

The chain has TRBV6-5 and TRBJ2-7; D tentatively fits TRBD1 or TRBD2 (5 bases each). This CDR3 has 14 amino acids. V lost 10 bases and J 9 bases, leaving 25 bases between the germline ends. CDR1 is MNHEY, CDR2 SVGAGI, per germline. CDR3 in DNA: TGTGCCACACGGGACCCAAAGACCGACATAGGGCAGTACTTC. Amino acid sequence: CATRDPKTDIGQYF.

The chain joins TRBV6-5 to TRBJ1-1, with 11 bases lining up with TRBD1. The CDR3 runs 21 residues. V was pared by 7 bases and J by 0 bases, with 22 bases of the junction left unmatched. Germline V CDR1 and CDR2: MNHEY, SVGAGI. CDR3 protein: CASIFTSGGTGGSLMNTEAFF. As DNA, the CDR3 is TGTGCCAGCATTTTCACCTCAGGGGGGACAGGGGGTTCCCTAATGAACACTGAAGCTTTCTTT.

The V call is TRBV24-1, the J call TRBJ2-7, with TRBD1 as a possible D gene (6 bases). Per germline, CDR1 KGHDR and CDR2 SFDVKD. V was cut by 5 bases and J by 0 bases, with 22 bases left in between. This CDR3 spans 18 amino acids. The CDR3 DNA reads TGTGCCACCAGTGTTATTACCACGACAGGATACTACTCCTACGAGCAGTACGTC. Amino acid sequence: CATSVITTTGYYSYEQYV.

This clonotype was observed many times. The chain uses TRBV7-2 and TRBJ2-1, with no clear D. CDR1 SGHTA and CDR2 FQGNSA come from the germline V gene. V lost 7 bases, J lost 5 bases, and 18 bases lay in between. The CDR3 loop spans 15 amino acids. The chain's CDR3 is CASTNYGATNNEQFF. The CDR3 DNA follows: TGTGCCAGCACCAACTATGGAGCCACAAACAATGAGCAGTTCTTC. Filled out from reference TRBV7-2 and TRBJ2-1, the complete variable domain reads GAGVSQSPSNKVTEKGKDVELRCDPISGHTALYWYRQSLGQGLEFLIYFQGNSAPDKSGLPSDRFSAERTGGSVSTLTIQRTQQEDSAVYLCASTNYGATNNEQFFGPGTRLTVL.

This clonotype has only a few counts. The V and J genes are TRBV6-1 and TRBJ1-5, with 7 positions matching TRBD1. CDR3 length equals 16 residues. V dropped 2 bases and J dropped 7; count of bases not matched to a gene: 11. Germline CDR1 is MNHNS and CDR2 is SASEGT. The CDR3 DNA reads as TGTGCCAGCAGTGAAAATCTGCGACAGGGTTGGCAGCCCCAGCATTTT. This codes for CASSENLRQGWQPQHF.

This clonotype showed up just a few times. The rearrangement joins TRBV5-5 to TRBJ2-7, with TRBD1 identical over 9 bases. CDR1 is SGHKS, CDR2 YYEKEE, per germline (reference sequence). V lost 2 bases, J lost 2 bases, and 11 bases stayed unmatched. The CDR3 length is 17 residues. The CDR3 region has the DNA TGTGCCAGCAGCTTAACCGGGACAGGGATCTTAACCTACGAGCAGTACTTC. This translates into CASSLTGTGILTYEQYF.

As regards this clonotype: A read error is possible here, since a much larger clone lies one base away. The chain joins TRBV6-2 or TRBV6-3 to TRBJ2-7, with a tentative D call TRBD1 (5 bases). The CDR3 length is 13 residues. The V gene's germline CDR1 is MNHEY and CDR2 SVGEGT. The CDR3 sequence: CANSEGVSYEQYF. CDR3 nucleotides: TGTGCCAACAGTGAAGGGGTCTCCTACGAGCAGTACTTC.